This T cell receptor (beta chain) was profiled in a study of shared clonotypes between healthy human individuals. Positively selected for CCR7, the CD45RO-negative cells used as naive CD8 cells excluded terminally differentiated effector memory CD45RA+ cells. Nashville, Tennessee was home to all donors, each a Caucasian adult. Worth noting for this clone: What it recognizes is unknown.

TCRdb keeps only in-frame clones here, not all; method: immunoSEQ multiplex PCR. The repertoire includes under 1 million clones, approximately 92% of them detected once, and 24% sits in the top ten. The CDR3 is 13 amino acids. V lost 6 bases to trimming and J lost 4 bases; unmatched junction nucleotides: 8. Germline CDR1 GTSNPN, CDR2 SVGIG (reference sequence). Study results and limitations: Clonotypes which were not shared had lower generation probabilities than clonotypes that all four donors shared. With several donors compared, 4.5% to 6.5% of naive CD4 clonotypes were shared. Larger estimated richness was generally seen in naive subsets than in memory subsets.

The chain joins TRBV30 to TRBJ2-7; 8 bases fit TRBD2. Sequencing used naive CD8+ T cells sorted from blood. The source of this sequence is a man in his thirties or forties in good health. The CDR3 is CACQLAGRYEQYF. The CDR3 DNA reads TGTGCCTGCCAGTTAGCGGGGAGGTACGAGCAGTACTTC.